The T cell receptor (beta chain) under discussion was sequenced for a study of blood T cell repertoires in COVID-19. This table comes from immunoSEQ multiplex PCR, and its TCRdb copy is limited to in-frame clones, with some not included. This sample has around 200,000 clones, with about 85% found just once. Germline assignment: CDR1 GTSNPN and CDR2 SVGIG (reference sequence). CDR3 length: 15 amino acids. The V and J ends lost 3 bases and 10 bases respectively, with 19 bases between them. The material sequenced was PBMCs or T cells enriched from blood (not recorded which). The chain uses TRBV30 and TRBJ1-6; a weak D match, TRBD1 (6 bases). This TCR derives from a man in his forties who had recovered from COVID-19. CDR3 bases: TGTGCCTGGAGCCCGCCTCTACAGGGTTTGTCACCCCTCCACTTT. Translating gives CAWSPPLQGLSPLHF. The whole variable domain, remainder taken from reference TRBV30 and TRBJ1-6, is SQTIHQWPATLVQPVGSPLSLECTVEGTSNPNLYWYRQAAGRGLQLLFYSVGIGQISSEVPQNLSASRPQDRQFILSSKKLLLSDSGFYLCAWSPPLQGLSPLHFGNGTRLTVT.